A single sample gave rise to the 15 T cell receptor beta chains below, sequenced in a study of shared clonotypes between healthy human individuals. Repertoires were generated with immunoSEQ multiplex PCR, while TCRdb's copy carries only in-frame clones and drops some. The data contain roughly 2,000,000 clones, 93% of them seen just once; the ten biggest clones take up about 1.6%. CD8 cells regarded as naive lacked CD45RO, were positively chosen for CCR7, and omitted terminally differentiated effector memory CD45RA+ cells. The sequencing sample was made of naive CD8+ T cells from PBMCs. All receptors derive from a man between 18 and 35 years old in good health. Some clones in this sample may be carry-over from other donors' samples.

Regarding this clone: The sample carries other DNA sequences with the same CDR3. This sequence joins TRBV27 and TRBJ1-2, with D unclear. The CDR3 runs 14 residues. Germline CDR1 is MNHEY and CDR2 is SMNVEV (reference sequence). Trimming removed 0 bases from V and 2 bases from J, with 7 bases in between. The CDR3 protein is CASSLSSGNYGYTF. CDR3 bases: TGTGCCAGCAGTTTATCTTCGGGGAACTATGGCTACACCTTC.

The rearrangement uses TRBV5-6 and TRBJ2-1; 10 positions match TRBD1. Trimming at V came to 5 bases and at J to 4 bases, leaving 6 bases not matched to a gene. The V gene's germline CDR1 is SGHDT and CDR2 YYEEEE. This CDR3 is built from 15 residues. CDR3 DNA: TGTGCCAGCAGGGAGACAGGGGGCTGGTACAATGAGCAGTTCTTC. Translation: CASRETGGWYNEQFF.

The CDR3 DNA sequence: TGTGCCAGTAGAGCCTTCTATGGCTACACCTTC. This encodes CASRAFYGYTF. J is TRBJ1-2 and V is TRBV19; D gene ambiguous. Germline values: CDR1 LNHDA, CDR2 SQIVND (reference sequence). V was clipped by 6 bases and J by 4 bases, with 6 bases between them. This CDR3 region has 11 residues. Variable domain in full (rest from reference TRBV19 and TRBJ1-2): DGGITQSPKYLFRKEGQNVTLSCEQNLNHDAMYWYRQDPGQGLRLIYYSQIVNDFQKGDIAEGYSVSREKKESFPLTVTSAQKNPTAFYLCASRAFYGYTFGSGTRLTVV.

Concerning this clone itself: Within the sample, other DNA sequences also encode this same CDR3. The gene calls are TRBV27 and TRBJ1-2; a weak D match, TRBD1 (6 bases). CDR1 is MNHEY, CDR2 SMNVEV, per germline (reference sequence). The V end lost 4 bases, the J end lost 5 bases, and 11 bases lay between the germline ends. The CDR3 sequence is 13 residues long. The CDR3, as DNA: TGTGCCAGCAGTTCGCCCAGGGGATATGGCTACACCTTC. It is translated as CASSSPRGYGYTF.

This sequence joins TRBV27 and TRBJ1-5; possibly TRBD1 for D (6 bases). This CDR3 spans 15 amino acids. V was cut by 4 bases and J by 6 bases, with 16 bases left in between. Looked up from germline, CDR1 is MNHEY and CDR2 is SMNVEV (reference sequence). The chain's CDR3 is CASSSYRASGQPQHF. CDR3 DNA: TGTGCCAGCAGTTCCTACAGGGCAAGCGGTCAGCCCCAGCATTTT.

The V gene is TRBV6-5, the J gene TRBJ2-3; the D is unclear. Germline V gene lookup returns CDR1 MNHEY and CDR2 SVGAGI. CDR3 length equals 15 residues. V shed 2 bases and J shed 0 bases, with 9 bases lying between them. CDR3 nucleotide sequence: TGTGCCAGCAGTTACATTCTAACTAGCACAGATACGCAGTATTTT. Translating gives CASSYILTSTDTQYF.

The genes are TRBV25-1 and TRBJ2-5; tentatively, D is TRBD2 (6 bases). The CDR3 totals 14 residues. Germline values: CDR1 MGHDK, CDR2 SYGVNS. The V end lost 5 bases, the J end lost 2 bases, and 12 bases lay between the germline ends. The CDR3 coding sequence is TGTGCCAGCAGTAGTTGGAGGGAACAAGAGACCCAGTACTTC. It encodes CASSSWREQETQYF.

This clone has only a few counts. The chain joins TRBV7-9 to TRBJ1-2, with a weak D call TRBD1 (6 bases). Germline V gene data show CDR1 as SEHNR and CDR2 as FQNEAQ (reference sequence). Deletions cut 5 bases from V and 8 bases from J, with 15 bases between. The CDR3 extends over 13 amino acids. The DNA for the CDR3 is TGTGCCAGCAGCCAAAACAGGGAGCACGGCTACACCTTC. It specifies CASSQNREHGYTF.

The chain combines TRBV7-9 with TRBJ2-3, with 8 nucleotides matching TRBD1. CDR1 is SEHNR and CDR2 is FQNEAQ in the germline V gene (reference sequence). V shed 4 bases, J shed 2 bases, and the junction held 5 bases outside the gene matches. This CDR3 contains 15 residues. CDR3 amino acids: CASSSDRGDTDTQYF. DNA of the CDR3: TGTGCCAGCAGCTCCGACAGGGGAGACACAGATACGCAGTATTTT.

The gene calls are TRBV28 and TRBJ2-1, with 11 bases that match TRBD2. Unmatched junction bases numbered 8, after V lost 2 bases and J lost 8 bases. The CDR3 sequence is 16 residues long. The germline CDR1 and CDR2 sequences are MDHEN and SYDVKM. This chain's CDR3 is CASSLGTSGSRDEQFF. DNA for the CDR3: TGTGCCAGCAGTTTAGGAACTAGCGGGAGTCGGGATGAGCAGTTCTTC.

The chain recombines TRBV28 with TRBJ1-5; 8 positions agree with TRBD1. With 1 base clipped from V and 1 base from J, the junction kept 9 bases outside the gene matches. The V gene's germline CDR1 is MDHEN and CDR2 SYDVKM. The CDR3 is made up of 18 amino acids. CDR3 DNA sequence: TGTGCCAGCAGTTTATTGGGACGACAGGGGCTCAGCAATCAGCCCCAGCATTTT. It encodes CASSLLGRQGLSNQPQHF.

This sequence joins TRBV28 and TRBJ1-3; D perhaps matches TRBD1 (5 bases). Deletions cut 6 bases from V and 2 bases from J, with 17 bases between. Germline lookup yields CDR1 MDHEN and CDR2 SYDVKM. This CDR3 comprises 16 residues. CDR3 DNA: TGTGCCAGCAGCCATCCATGGGACCCGGCTGGAAACACCATATATTTT. Amino acid sequence: CASSHPWDPAGNTIYF.

The rearrangement links TRBV28 to TRBJ2-7, with no clear D. Germline V CDR1 and CDR2: MDHEN, SYDVKM. V lost 8 bases, J lost 2 bases, and 10 bases lay in between. CDR3 length: 12 residues. This CDR3 reads CASVRGAYEQYF. As DNA, the CDR3 is TGTGCCAGCGTTCGTGGCGCCTACGAGCAGTACTTC.

The genes are TRBV25-1 and TRBJ2-3; D gene uncertain. CDR1 is MGHDK and CDR2 is SYGVNS in the germline V gene. The V and J ends lost 5 bases and 8 bases respectively, with 8 bases between them. The CDR3 is 11 residues long. The CDR3, as DNA: TGTGCCAGCAGTTCTTCTACTACGCAGTATTTT. Translating gives CASSSSTTQYF.

The V call is TRBV7-8, the J call TRBJ1-1, with D unresolved. Germline CDR1 and CDR2: SGHVS and FQNEAQ. The V and J ends lost 2 bases and 1 base respectively, with 11 bases between them. This CDR3 is 15 amino acids long. The CDR3 DNA sequence: TGTGCCAGCAGCTTACTTCAGCCGGGGAACACTGAAGCTTTCTTT. Translating it yields CASSLLQPGNTEAFF. The variable domain in full, with the rest retrieved from reference TRBV7-8 and TRBJ1-1, is GAGVSQSPRYKVAKRGQDVALRCDPISGHVSLFWYQQALGQGPEFLTYFQNEAQLDKSGLPSDRFFAERPEGSVSTLKIQRTQQEDSAVYLCASSLLQPGNTEAFFGQGTRLTVV.